This T cell receptor (beta chain) emerged from a study of early T cells in non-severe SARS-CoV-2 infection. Study details: Whole-blood bulk RNA, unsorted, was sequenced, and chains were unpaired.

Individual cDNA molecules were tagged with unique molecular identifiers. TCRdb reanalysed the 5' RACE reads using MiXCR and keeps one entry per CDR3 protein. The sample lists tens of thousands of distinct CDR3 sequences, 9.5% to 15% occurring once. In this sample, this clonotype turned up a few times. Its target is unknown. Study observations and caveats: Anti-spike CD8 specificities were favored by VDJdb matching, whose results missed private and CD4 specificities.

Germline assignment: CDR1 SGHRS and CDR2 YFSETQ. The V segment lost 6 bases and the J segment 6 bases; nucleotides outside the gene matches: 10. CDR3 size: 15 residues. The origin of this receptor is an adult who was a healthcare worker with PCR-confirmed SARS-CoV-2 infection or an uninfected control (not recorded which). Source: whole blood, taken at baseline. The chain employs TRBV5-1 and TRBJ2-1, with 9 nucleotides matching TRBD1. The CDR3: CASTYGDREINEQFF. In DNA, the CDR3 is TGCGCCAGCACCTATGGGGACAGGGAGATCAATGAGCAGTTCTTC.